This T cell receptor beta chain was identified during a study of blood T cell repertoires in COVID-19. In the study overall: The United States, Italy and Spain supplied acute and convalescent COVID-19 samples. Nucleic acid was either cDNA or gDNA, and it came from T cells, B-cell-depleted T cells, or PBMCs.

In the original workflow: Cell counts per sample came from amplifying reference gene primers. Libraries were prepared by immunoSEQ multiplex PCR; TCRdb keeps only in-frame clonotypes and omits some of them. V, J and clone size were drawn from that table, and D and trimming were deduced from the DNA. The sample gives around 130,000 clones, roughly 84% of which show up once; under 15% is in the top ten. Germline-derived CDR1 and CDR2 are SGHRS and YFSETQ. After removal of 0 bases from V and 4 bases from J, the junction contained 4 bases not matched to a gene. This CDR3 comprises 15 residues. V usage is TRBV5-1 and J usage is TRBJ2-1; the match to TRBD2 covers 7 bases. The sequenced material came from peripheral blood. The receptor was isolated from a woman younger than 45 who had recovered from COVID-19. The CDR3 loop reads CASSLALATYNEQFF. CDR3 DNA: TGCGCCAGCAGCTTGGCACTAGCGACGTACAATGAGCAGTTCTTC.